The 31 T cell receptor beta chains below were found in one sample sequenced in a study of blood T cell repertoires in COVID-19. Profiling relied on immunoSEQ multiplex PCR, and the TCRdb table lists in-frame clones only, not all of them. The sample has 200,000 to 300,000 clones; 83% are singletons. Material: peripheral blood. The receptors shown here come from a human donor in a cohort sampled during active COVID-19.

The chain couples TRBV6-5 to TRBJ2-7; 7 positions match TRBD1. The germline gives CDR1 MNHEY, CDR2 SVGAGI. Trimming took 8 bases from V and 2 from J; bases not matched to a gene: 3. CDR3 length: 12 residues. In DNA, the CDR3 is TGTGCCAGCGTTGGGACAGCCTACGAGCAGTACTTC. It encodes CASVGTAYEQYF.

The V call is TRBV12-5, the J call TRBJ2-1; weak D call: TRBD2 (6 bases). Germline V CDR1 and CDR2: LGHNT, FRNRAP. The V gene lost 1 base and the J gene lost 10 bases, with 11 bases spanning the gap. This CDR3 has 13 amino acids. The DNA for the CDR3 is TGTGCTAGTGGTTTGGACCCTCGGGAGGAGCAGTTCTTC. This codes for CASGLDPREEQFF.

This chain connects TRBV5-6 to TRBJ2-7; D unresolved. Per germline, CDR1 SGHDT and CDR2 YYEEEE. This CDR3 is built from 11 residues. The ends were cut back, 0 bases at V and 6 bases at J, with 4 bases in the middle. The CDR3 region is CASSLAVEQYF. The DNA for the CDR3 is TGTGCCAGCAGCTTGGCCGTCGAGCAGTACTTC.

The chain couples TRBV28 to TRBJ2-7; the match to TRBD2 covers 8 bases. V dropped 9 bases and J dropped 2; count of bases not matched to a gene: 12. Germline V gene data show CDR1 as MDHEN and CDR2 as SYDVKM. The CDR3 spans 15 residues. The CDR3 DNA is TGTGCCAGAAGACCGTCTCCGGGACTAGCCTACGAGCAGTACTTC. This codes for CARRPSPGLAYEQYF. The full variable domain, rest sourced from reference TRBV28 and TRBJ2-7, is DVKVTQSSRYLVKRTGEKVFLECVQDMDHENMFWYRQDPGLGLRLIYFSYDVKMKEKGDIPEGYSVSREKKERFSLILESASTNQTSMYLCARRPSPGLAYEQYFGPGTRLTVT.

The chain links TRBV11-3 to TRBJ1-1; TRBD1 matches 8 bases. The CDR3 is 13 residues long. The J segment lost 10 bases and the V segment lost 5 bases, leaving 9 bases of the junction unmatched. Germline CDR1 is SGHNT and CDR2 is YENEEA. The CDR3 sequence: CASSGSRQGIAFF. The CDR3 region has the DNA TGTGCCAGCAGCGGGTCAAGACAGGGGATAGCTTTCTTT.

This chain connects TRBV28 to TRBJ1-2; 8 bases match TRBD1. The V segment lost 4 bases and the J segment 5 bases; nucleotides outside the gene matches: 6. Germline V lookup: CDR1 MDHEN, CDR2 SYDVKM. CDR3 size: 14 residues. Here the CDR3 reads CASSSGTGAYGYTF. The CDR3 bases are TGTGCCAGCAGTTCCGGGACAGGAGCTTATGGCTACACCTTC.

This clone came up many times. V and J are TRBV27 and TRBJ1-5; D call uncertain. The CDR3 spans 16 residues. Trimming stripped 5 bases from V and 6 bases from J, with 20 bases between. From germline, CDR1 is MNHEY and CDR2 SMNVEV (reference sequence). CDR3 nucleotide sequence: TGTGCCAGCAGTCCCAACCTAGCGGGAGGAGGTCAGCCCCAGCATTTT. This encodes CASSPNLAGGGQPQHF.

The chain is built from TRBV11-3 and TRBJ2-2; TRBD2 agrees at 7 bases. The germline V gene has CDR1 SGHNT and CDR2 YENEEA. The junction had 7 bases not matched to a gene; V was cut back by 7 bases and J by 5 bases. The CDR3 is 14 residues long. CDR3 protein: CASTTMGGTGELFF. CDR3 sequence (DNA): TGTGCCAGCACCACTATGGGGGGGACCGGGGAGCTGTTTTTT. Full variable domain (rest looked up from reference TRBV11-3 and TRBJ2-2): EAGVVQSPRYKIIEKKQPVAFWCNPISGHNTLYWYLQNLGQGPELLIRYENEEAVDDSQLPKDRFSAERLKGVDSTLKIQPAELGDSAVYLCASTTMGGTGELFFGEGSRLTVL.

J is TRBJ2-7 and V is TRBV19, with D uncertain. Germline CDR1 LNHDA, CDR2 SQIVND (reference sequence). The CDR3 runs 13 residues. Trimming cost V 3 bases and J 2 bases, with 8 bases left between them. CDR3 amino acids: CASSMSRTYEQYF. Written as DNA, the CDR3 is TGTGCCAGTAGTATGAGCCGAACCTACGAGCAGTACTTC.

The chain joins TRBV7-9 to TRBJ1-1; D remains unclear. V was trimmed by 5 bases and J by 1 base, leaving 11 bases between them. There are 14 residues in the CDR3. Germline lookup yields CDR1 SEHNR and CDR2 FQNEAQ (reference sequence). DNA for the CDR3: TGTGCCAGCAGCCAGGTCGGGAGGAACACTGAAGCTTTCTTT. This codes for CASSQVGRNTEAFF.

This rearrangement joins TRBV12-3 or TRBV12-4 to TRBJ1-2, with D uncertain. CDR3 size: 11 residues. Trimming shortened V by 5 bases and J by 6 bases, and 7 bases separated the two germline ends. The CDR3 DNA reads TGTGCCAGCAGTCAGAAAGATGGCTACACCTTC. Protein product: CASSQKDGYTF.

The rearrangement joins TRBV3-1 (or the pseudogene TRBV3-2) to TRBJ1-6, with D hard to call. This CDR3 comprises 15 residues. Germline V gene lookup returns CDR1 LGHDT and CDR2 YNNKEL (reference sequence). Between the trimmed V and J ends, which lost 1 base and 10 bases, there was a span of 14 bases. The CDR3 bases are TGTGCCAGCAGCCAAGGAGGTTCCCCACAATCACCCCTCCACTTT. As protein: CASSQGGSPQSPLHF.

The genes are TRBV5-1 and TRBJ2-1; TRBD2 agrees at 10 bases. Germline assignment: CDR1 SGHRS and CDR2 YFSETQ. Trimming removed 0 bases from V and 6 bases from J; junction bases left unmatched: 9. The CDR3 length is 17 residues. Here the CDR3 reads CASSLGAGGYRGNEQFF. The CDR3 nucleotides read TGCGCCAGCAGCTTGGGAGCGGGAGGGTATCGTGGCAATGAGCAGTTCTTC.

The chain carries TRBV9 and TRBJ2-3; D gene ambiguous. The CDR3 runs 15 residues. Trimming took 4 bases from V and 0 from J, leaving 12 bases between them. Germline-derived CDR1 and CDR2 are SGDLS and YYNGEE. The CDR3 sequence is CASSPTSSSTDTQYF. Written as DNA, the CDR3 is TGTGCCAGCAGCCCCACTTCGTCTAGCACAGATACGCAGTATTTT.

The chain uses TRBV10-2 and TRBJ1-2; D remains unclear. The V end was cut by 3 bases, the J end by 12 bases, with 23 bases between. This CDR3 comprises 15 residues. CDR1 and CDR2 from the germline V gene are WSHSY and SAAADI. The CDR3 sequence: CASSDQALTASQNTF. For the CDR3, the DNA is TGCGCCAGCAGTGATCAAGCTTTAACAGCCTCTCAAAACACCTTC.

This clone was seen only once. CDR3 sequence: CASSYSQLQETQYF. The CDR3 DNA sequence: TGTGCCAGCAGTTACTCACAGCTCCAAGAGACCCAGTACTTC. This rearrangement joins TRBV6-6 to TRBJ2-5, with D unclear. V was pared by 0 bases and J by 1 base, with 6 bases between. Germline V CDR1 and CDR2: MNHNY, SVGAGI (reference sequence). The CDR3 consists of 14 residues.

The chain couples TRBV29-1 to TRBJ1-2; unclear D gene. Germline V gene data show CDR1 as SQVTM and CDR2 as ANQGSEA. The CDR3 sequence is 14 residues long. V lost 7 bases, J lost 0 bases, and 15 bases lay in between. The DNA for the CDR3 is TGCAGCGCACCAGACACCCCAGCTAACTATGGCTACACCTTC. Translation gives CSAPDTPANYGYTF.

This chain joins TRBV11-2 and TRBJ2-7, with a tentative D call TRBD1 (5 bases). CDR1 is SGHAT and CDR2 is FQNNGV in the germline V gene. With 0 bases removed from V and 0 bases from J, the gap between germline ends came to 18 bases. The CDR3 runs 18 residues. The CDR3 loop reads CASSLDLGLSESSYEQYF. The CDR3 DNA follows: TGTGCCAGCAGCTTAGATCTGGGGCTCAGCGAAAGCTCCTACGAGCAGTACTTC.

This chain connects TRBV5-1 to TRBJ2-7, with D perhaps matching TRBD1 (5 bases). Trimming shortened V by 0 bases and J by 3 bases, and 7 bases separated the two germline ends. The CDR3 consists of 13 residues. Germline CDR1 and CDR2: SGHRS and YFSETQ. CDR3 DNA: TGCGCCAGCAGCTTGGGGGGCAACTACGAGCAGTACTTC. Translated, it gives CASSLGGNYEQYF.

A few counts support this clone. The V and J genes are TRBV10-3 and TRBJ1-3, with no clear D. CDR3 length equals 13 residues. The V gene's germline CDR1 is ENHRY and CDR2 SYGVKD. With 5 bases removed from V and 0 bases from J, the gap between germline ends came to 5 bases. CDR3 region: CAISTSSGNTIYF. CDR3 in DNA: TGTGCCATCAGTACAAGCTCTGGAAACACCATATATTTT.

The rearrangement joins TRBV27 to TRBJ1-1, with D possibly being TRBD1 (6 bases). This CDR3 has 15 amino acids. V lost 5 bases and J 6 bases, leaving 19 bases between the germline ends. In germline, CDR1 is MNHEY, CDR2 SMNVEV (reference sequence). The CDR3 loop reads CASSPTWQGTSEAFF. CDR3 nucleotide sequence: TGTGCCAGCAGTCCTACTTGGCAGGGGACGTCTGAAGCTTTCTTT.

The genes are TRBV18 and TRBJ2-1, with a tentative D call TRBD1 (5 bases). Germline assignment: CDR1 KGHSH and CDR2 LQKENI. This CDR3 has 18 residues. V shed 0 bases and J shed 7 bases, with 22 bases lying between them. The CDR3 here is CASSPPTGWNHDKNEQFF. Written as DNA, the CDR3 is TGTGCCAGCTCACCACCTACAGGTTGGAACCATGATAAAAATGAGCAGTTCTTC.

This chain uses TRBV2 with TRBJ2-3; D is perhaps TRBD2 (5 bases). The V end was cut by 6 bases, the J end by 0 bases, with 10 bases between. The CDR3 sequence is 14 residues long. The V gene's germline CDR1 is SNHLY and CDR2 FYNNEI. CDR3 in amino acids: CASSGDTSTDTQYF. The CDR3 DNA sequence: TGTGCCAGCAGCGGGGATACTAGCACAGATACGCAGTATTTT.

This chain connects TRBV13 to TRBJ2-3; 8 nucleotides line up with TRBD1. The junction had 12 bases not matched to a gene; V was cut back by 4 bases and J by 3 bases. Germline-derived CDR1 and CDR2 are PRHDT and FYEKMQ (reference sequence). This CDR3 is 17 amino acids long. Here the CDR3 DNA reads TGTGCCAGCAGCTCGCGACGGACAGGGCGGAGTACAGATACGCAGTATTTT. It yields the protein CASSSRRTGRSTDTQYF.

The chain joins TRBV3-1 (or the pseudogene TRBV3-2) to TRBJ1-6, with D hard to call. CDR1 LGHDT and CDR2 YNNKEL come from the germline V gene (reference sequence). Trimming removed 0 bases from V and 8 bases from J, with 14 bases in between. The CDR3 is 16 amino acids. For the CDR3, the DNA is TGTGCCAGCAGCCAAGATCGAGGCAGCCAAGATTCACCCCTCCACTTT. The encoded protein is CASSQDRGSQDSPLHF.

CDR3: CASSYSTGGQETQYF. The CDR3 nucleotides are TGTGCCAGCAGTTACTCCACAGGGGGCCAAGAGACCCAGTACTTC. The V and J genes are TRBV6-2 or TRBV6-3 and TRBJ2-5; 8 nucleotides align to TRBD1. Germline loops: CDR1 MNHEY, CDR2 SVGEGT. The CDR3 length is 15 residues. The V gene end was trimmed by 0 bases and the J gene end by 1 base; junction bases not matched to a gene: 1.

This CDR3 is CASSYQEDYGYTF. DNA of the CDR3: TGTGCCAGCAGCTATCAGGAGGACTATGGCTACACCTTC. The gene calls are TRBV5-5 and TRBJ1-2; D remains ambiguous. The CDR3 sequence is 13 residues long. CDR1 and CDR2 from the germline V gene are SGHKS and YYEKEE (reference sequence). Trimming cost V 3 bases and J 3 bases, with 9 bases left between them.

V usage is TRBV5-1 and J usage is TRBJ2-2; TRBD1 matches at 7 bases. This CDR3 region has 15 residues. From germline, CDR1 is SGHRS and CDR2 YFSETQ. The trim removed 2 bases at V and 3 bases at J, leaving 4 bases unmatched. The DNA of the CDR3 is TGCGCCAGCAGCTTTTCAACAGGGGACACCGGGGAGCTGTTTTTT. It specifies CASSFSTGDTGELFF.

This chain joins TRBV19 and TRBJ2-5; D remains ambiguous. The CDR3 consists of 14 residues. With 2 bases removed from V and 1 base from J, the gap between germline ends came to 8 bases. Per germline, CDR1 LNHDA and CDR2 SQIVND (reference sequence). CDR3 bases: TGTGCCAGTAGTATAAGAGTCTTCCAAGAGACCCAGTACTTC. It specifies CASSIRVFQETQYF.

The chain links TRBV6-6 to TRBJ2-7; weak D call: TRBD1 (5 bases). Trimming took off 6 bases at V and 0 bases at J, with 15 bases between the two ends. Germline V gene data show CDR1 as MNHNY and CDR2 as SVGAGI (reference sequence). The CDR3 has 15 residues. CDR3 bases: TGTGCCAGCAGAAGACAGATCATTAGCTCCTACGAGCAGTACTTC. The encoded protein is CASRRQIISSYEQYF.

This clone showed up many times. The chain is built from TRBV5-4 and TRBJ1-1; 10 bases map to TRBD1. CDR3 length equals 16 residues. J lost 3 bases, V lost 4 bases, and 9 bases had no gene match. CDR1 SGHNT and CDR2 YYREEE come from the germline V gene (reference sequence). This CDR3 is CASSLPGQGSDTEAFF. DNA for the CDR3: TGTGCCAGCAGCCTACCGGGACAGGGGTCGGACACTGAAGCTTTCTTT.